This is a list of T cell receptor beta chains from one sample in a study of regulatory T cells in long-lasting Graves disease. TCRdb redid the calling of the multiplex PCR reads with MiXCR, one entry per CDR3 protein. The sample holds almost 450,000 distinct CDR3 sequences; roughly 17% are singletons and the top ten take over 8.5%. A further study also used this sample, focusing on T cells in Graves' hyperthyroidism and ophthalmopathy.

The sequencing used peripheral blood mononuclear cells (PBMCs), collected at new diagnosis, from a patient treated with antithyroid drugs. The receptors here all came from a woman in her twenties or thirties with Graves disease. Both conserved end residues are part of each CDR3. The D gene is left open where the match is weak. Size tells how often a clone was seen (once, few, many) or the class of an expanded clone, and some rows leave it out.

D	length	size	V	J	CDR3	DNA
TRBD2	15	many	TRBV29-1	TRBJ2-3	CSVEFSGSLGDTQYF	TGCAGCGTTGAGTTTAGCGGGAGTCTAGGAGATACGCAGTATTTT
-	13	many	TRBV29-1	TRBJ2-2	CSVEALLAGELFF	TGCAGCGTTGAAGCCTTACTCGCCGGGGAGCTGTTTTTT
-	15	many	TRBV6-1	TRBJ1-2	CASSPSGREDYGYTF	TGTGCCAGCAGTCCCAGCGGCAGGGAAGACTATGGCTACACCTTC
-	10	-	TRBV2	TRBJ2-1	CASVAHEQFF	TGTGCCAGCGTCGCTCATGAGCAGTTCTTC
-	11	-	TRBV6-1	TRBJ2-1	CASLDGGEQFF	TGTGCCAGCCTTGACGGTGGCGAGCAGTTCTTC
-	12	many	TRBV11-2	TRBJ2-5	CASGAVKETQYF	TGTGCCAGCGGAGCCGTAAAAGAGACCCAGTACTTC
-	15	-	TRBV19	TRBJ2-7	CASSIPGRNSYEQYF	TGTGCCAGTAGTATACCGGGACGGAACTCCTACGAGCAGTACTTC
TRBD2	14	-	TRBV20-1	TRBJ2-7	CSVRVKGLTYEQYF	TGCAGTGTTAGAGTCAAGGGACTAACCTACGAGCAGTACTTC
-	13	many	TRBV28	TRBJ1-2	CASSFAGGRGYTF	TGTGCCAGCAGTTTCGCCGGGGGCAGGGGCTACACCTTC
-	14	few	TRBV3-1	TRBJ2-1	CASSHVGSYNEQFF	TGTGCCAGCAGCCATGTGGGCTCCTACAATGAGCAGTTCTTC
TRBD2	17	many	TRBV20-1	TRBJ2-3	CSANPMTSGRAGDTQYF	TGCAGTGCGAACCCCATGACTAGCGGGAGGGCCGGCGATACGCAGTATTTT
TRBD2	14	-	TRBV11-2	TRBJ2-1	CASSLASGRREQFF	TGTGCCAGCAGCTTAGCTAGCGGGAGACGTGAGCAGTTCTTC
-	11	many	TRBV5-1	TRBJ2-5	CASSLGDRPHF	TGCGCCAGCAGCTTGGGAGACCGCCCGCACTTC
-	14	-	TRBV28	TRBJ1-6	CASSWTEYNSPLHF	TGTGCCAGCAGTTGGACAGAGTATAATTCACCCCTCCACTTT
TRBD1	15	many	TRBV11-2	TRBJ2-7	CASSHFSGTGYEQYF	TGTGCCAGCAGCCATTTTTCCGGGACAGGGTACGAGCAGTACTTC
-	15	many	TRBV6-1	TRBJ2-6	CASSESSSGANVLTF	TGTGCCAGCAGTGAATCGAGCTCCGGGGCCAACGTCCTGACTTTC
TRBD1	15	few	TRBV2	TRBJ1-4	CASSGPGGSGEKLFF	TGTGCCAGCAGTGGGCCAGGGGGGTCAGGAGAAAAACTGTTTTTT
TRBD1	14	-	TRBV20-1	TRBJ1-5	CSAKPGGPGQPQHF	TGCAGTGCTAAACCAGGGGGCCCGGGTCAGCCCCAGCATTTT
-	11	many	TRBV3-1	TRBJ1-2	CASSPGEGYTF	TGTGCCAGCAGCCCGGGGGAGGGCTACACCTTC
TRBD2	12	-	TRBV25-1	TRBJ2-7	CASGDYPSEQYF	TGTGCCAGCGGGGACTATCCTAGTGAGCAGTACTTC
-	16	many	TRBV7-2	TRBJ2-2	CASSPSVGGNTGELFF	TGTGCCAGCAGCCCCTCAGTTGGAGGGAACACCGGGGAGCTGTTTTTT
-	13	many	TRBV28	TRBJ2-5	CASRSPSDETQYF	TGTGCCAGCAGGTCCCCAAGTGATGAGACCCAGTACTTC
TRBD2	14	-	TRBV12-3/TRBV12-4	TRBJ2-1	CASFGLGARGEQFF	TGTGCCAGCTTCGGGTTAGGGGCGCGGGGGGAGCAGTTCTTC
-	19	few	TRBV19	TRBJ2-1	CASSIGGIRDHSSYNEQFF	TGTGCCAGTAGTATAGGGGGGATTCGGGACCATTCCTCCTACAATGAGCAGTTCTTC
-	15	-	TRBV27	TRBJ2-7	CASSEGTLATREQYF	TGTGCCAGCAGTGAAGGGACACTCGCTACGAGGGAGCAGTACTTC
-	13	-	TRBV19	TRBJ1-1	CASTFGRNTEAFF	TGTGCCAGTACTTTTGGTCGGAACACTGAAGCTTTCTTT